The rows below give T cell receptor beta chains drawn from one sample of a study of cytomegalovirus exposure and HLA in healthy donors. Clones were read by immunoSEQ multiplex PCR, and TCRdb kept only the in-frame ones, dropping some. The top ten clones hold more than 6.5% of a sample with tens of thousands of clones, about three quarters of them seen once. Sequencing was performed on PBMCs. These receptors all stem from a man aged 25 to 45 in good health and CMV-seropositive. Each CDR3 is given with its conserved first and last residue. The D gene is left open where the match is weak. Clone sizes are given selectively: once, few, many, or a class where the clone is expanded.

J	V	D	size	DNA	CDR3
TRBJ2-1	TRBV5-8	NA	few	TGTGCCAGCAGCCCATTCAGGGACTACAATGAGCAGTTCTTC	CASSPFRDYNEQFF
TRBJ2-2	TRBV6-5	NA	NA	TGTGCCAGCAGGGTGACAGGGAACACCGGGGAGCTGTTTTTT	CASRVTGNTGELFF
TRBJ1-2	TRBV18	TRBD1	NA	TGTGCCAGCTCACCAACCCCGAGGGGACAGAACTATGGCTACACCTTC	CASSPTPRGQNYGYTF
TRBJ2-5	TRBV6-5	TRBD2	NA	TGTGCCAGCCCGGCCGGGACTAGGGAGACCCAGTACTTC	CASPAGTRETQYF
TRBJ2-3	TRBV5-4	TRBD2	NA	TGTGCCAGCAGCTTGACTAGCGGGGGGGCGGATACGCAGTATTTT	CASSLTSGGADTQYF
TRBJ2-1	TRBV7-3	NA	NA	TGTGCCAGCAGCTTAATTGGGACAACGTCGAGCTCCTACAATGAGCAGTTCTTC	CASSLIGTTSSSYNEQFF
TRBJ2-7	TRBV7-2	NA	NA	TGTGCCAGCAGCCCTCCCCACGGCAGGGGTGCGTCCTACGAGCAGTACTTC	CASSPPHGRGASYEQYF
TRBJ2-7	TRBV6-5	TRBD1	NA	TGTGCCAGCAGCCCGGGACAGGGCCCTACCTACGAGCAGTACTTC	CASSPGQGPTYEQYF
TRBJ1-3	TRBV9	NA	few	TGTGCCAGCAGCGTAACGGGAAGCTCTGGAAACACCATATATTTT	CASSVTGSSGNTIYF
TRBJ2-7	TRBV6-6	TRBD1	few	TGTGCCAGCACCCCCCGGGACAGGGGGCACGAGCAGTACTTC	CASTPRDRGHEQYF
TRBJ2-1	TRBV6-4	NA	NA	TGTGCCAGCAGTGATAGGGGGAATGAGCAGTTCTTC	CASSDRGNEQFF
TRBJ2-7	TRBV19	NA	NA	TGTGCCAGTGGCACGGGTATGGCTTACGAGCAGTACTTC	CASGTGMAYEQYF
TRBJ2-7	TRBV2	TRBD1	NA	TGTGCCAGCAGTGGGGGACAGCCTACCGAGCAGTACTTC	CASSGGQPTEQYF
TRBJ2-7	TRBV2	TRBD1	NA	TGTGCCAGCAGATTCCGGCCTGGACAGGGACCCTACGAGCAGTACTTC	CASRFRPGQGPYEQYF
TRBJ1-1	TRBV5-1	NA	NA	TGCGCCAGCAGCCCCTCACAGAACACTGAAGCTTTCTTT	CASSPSQNTEAFF
TRBJ1-6	TRBV7-9	TRBD1	NA	TGTGCCAGCAGTAAACAGGGGAATTCACCCCTCCACTTT	CASSKQGNSPLHF
TRBJ1-2	TRBV9	NA	NA	TGTGCCAGCAGCGGCGACGGGTACCCCCCTAAGGTCTATGGCTACACCTTC	CASSGDGYPPKVYGYTF
TRBJ1-3	TRBV5-4	NA	few	TGTGCCAGCACTTCCGCGGGGTCCTCTGGAAACACCATATATTTT	CASTSAGSSGNTIYF
TRBJ1-1	TRBV1	NA	NA	TGCACCAGCAGCCAATTCCAAGCCGAGACTGAAGCTTTCTTT	CTSSQFQAETEAFF
TRBJ1-3	TRBV6-5	TRBD1	NA	TGTGCCAGCAGTTACGGGACAGAAGGAAACACCATATATTTT	CASSYGTEGNTIYF
TRBJ1-1	TRBV5-1	NA	few	TGCGCCAGCAGCGAGAACAGTGTCACTGAAGCTTTCTTT	CASSENSVTEAFF
TRBJ2-3	TRBV7-9	NA	NA	TGTGCCAGCAGCCCCACAGGGAGCGTAGATACGCAGTATTTT	CASSPTGSVDTQYF
TRBJ1-1	TRBV27	TRBD1	NA	TGTGCCAGCAGTTTCCTAACAGGGGCAGCTTTCTTT	CASSFLTGAAFF
TRBJ1-1	TRBV10-3	NA	few	TGTGCCATCAGTGAGCGAGGTCAGAACACTGAAGCTTTCTTT	CAISERGQNTEAFF
TRBJ1-3	TRBV10-2	NA	NA	TGCGCCAGCATCAGCTCTGGAAACACCATATATTTT	CASISSGNTIYF
TRBJ2-7	TRBV4-1	NA	once	TGCGCCAGCAGCCCAACAGGGAACGAGCAGTACTTC	CASSPTGNEQYF
TRBJ2-3	TRBV18	TRBD2	NA	TGTGCCAGCTCACTGTTAGCGGGGCCCACAGATACGCAGTATTTT	CASSLLAGPTDTQYF
TRBJ2-3	TRBV5-4	NA	NA	TGTGCCAGCAGCTTGGTCAGACAGGAGACAGATACGCAGTATTTT	CASSLVRQETDTQYF
TRBJ1-5	TRBV4-1	TRBD1	NA	TGCGCCAGCAGCCAAGATTGGACAGGTCGCACTGGGGATTTCAATCAGCCCCAGCATTTT	CASSQDWTGRTGDFNQPQHF
TRBJ2-7	TRBV7-6	TRBD1	NA	TGTGCCAGCAGCCGGGGGACAGGGTTTTACGAGCAGTACTTC	CASSRGTGFYEQYF
TRBJ2-3	TRBV7-6	NA	NA	TGTGCCAGCAGCTTAGATTGGGAGCCGAGCACAGATACGCAGTATTTT	CASSLDWEPSTDTQYF
TRBJ2-1	TRBV9	NA	few	TGTGCCAGCAGCGTAGTGATGAGGGGGAGTCACAATGAGCAGTTCTTC	CASSVVMRGSHNEQFF
TRBJ2-1	TRBV9	TRBD1	NA	TGTGCCAGCAGCGTAGATTGGGACAGGCCCCTCAATGAGCAGTTCTTC	CASSVDWDRPLNEQFF
TRBJ1-4	TRBV5-1	TRBD1	NA	TGCGCCAGCGGAATGACAGGGGGCGGCGAAAAACTGTTTTTT	CASGMTGGGEKLFF
TRBJ2-2	TRBV2	NA	NA	TGTGCCAGCAGTGAAAGGTCAGGGAAAAACACCGGGGAGCTGTTTTTT	CASSERSGKNTGELFF
TRBJ2-4	TRBV27	TRBD2	NA	TGTGCCAGCAGTTTAGCGGGGGGCTTATTTGACAAAAACATTCAGTACTTC	CASSLAGGLFDKNIQYF
TRBJ1-5	TRBV5-6	NA	few	TGTGCCAGCAGCTTGGCCGACAGGTCCCCCCAGCCCCAGCATTTT	CASSLADRSPQPQHF
TRBJ1-1	TRBV25-1	NA	NA	TGTGCCAGCAGTGAAACCGGGACATCAAACACTGAAGCTTTCTTT	CASSETGTSNTEAFF
TRBJ2-7	TRBV6-6	NA	NA	TGTGCCAGCAGCCTCCAGGGGGGCGAGCAGTACTTC	CASSLQGGEQYF
TRBJ1-2	TRBV7-9	NA	NA	TGTGCCAGCGGAACAGGGTTGCAGGGCTACACCTTC	CASGTGLQGYTF
TRBJ1-2	TRBV5-8	TRBD1	NA	TGTGCCAGCAGCTTGGAGGGACAGTTTCAAGAGGATGGCTACACCTTC	CASSLEGQFQEDGYTF
TRBJ2-1	TRBV5-6	TRBD1	medium-sized	TGTGCCAGCAGCCCAAGGGACAGCTACAATGAGCAGTTCTTC	CASSPRDSYNEQFF
TRBJ1-1	TRBV7-6	NA	few	TGTGCCAGCAGCTTACAGGAAAACACTGAAGCTTTCTTT	CASSLQENTEAFF
TRBJ1-4	TRBV6-5	TRBD1	NA	TGTGCCAGCAGTTGGGACAGGGACACAACTAATGAAAAACTGTTTTTT	CASSWDRDTTNEKLFF
TRBJ2-1	TRBV6-5	NA	NA	TGTGCCAGCAGTCGCCGCGGAAACAATGAGCAGTTCTTC	CASSRRGNNEQFF
TRBJ1-2	TRBV23-1	NA	NA	TGCGCCAGCAGTCCTCGGACAGAAGACCGAGGCTACACCTTC	CASSPRTEDRGYTF
TRBJ1-1	TRBV21-1	NA	NA	TGTGCCAGCAGCGGGACAGTACTGAACACTGAAGCTTTCTTT	CASSGTVLNTEAFF
TRBJ2-3	TRBV7-3	NA	NA	TGTGCCAGCAGCTTAAGGGGCGGGGGCTACGGAGATACGCAGTATTTT	CASSLRGGGYGDTQYF
TRBJ1-4	TRBV7-6	TRBD1	NA	TGTGCCAGCAGCTTAAGGGGACAGTCTAATGAAAAACTGTTTTTT	CASSLRGQSNEKLFF
TRBJ1-5	TRBV9	NA	NA	TGTGCCAGCAGCGTAGGGGGGCGGGGGGATCAGCCCCAGCATTTT	CASSVGGRGDQPQHF
TRBJ1-6	TRBV9	NA	NA	TGTGCCAGCAGCGCACAACCACTGGGGCCCAATTCACCCCCCCACTTT	CASSAQPLGPNSPPHF
TRBJ2-1	TRBV12-5	NA	NA	TGTGCTAGTGGTTTGGTAACGAGGTTGGACAGCCACAATGAGCAGTTCTTC	CASGLVTRLDSHNEQFF
TRBJ1-5	TRBV18	NA	NA	TGTGCCAGCTCACCATTACAGGGAAATCAGCCCCAGCATTTT	CASSPLQGNQPQHF